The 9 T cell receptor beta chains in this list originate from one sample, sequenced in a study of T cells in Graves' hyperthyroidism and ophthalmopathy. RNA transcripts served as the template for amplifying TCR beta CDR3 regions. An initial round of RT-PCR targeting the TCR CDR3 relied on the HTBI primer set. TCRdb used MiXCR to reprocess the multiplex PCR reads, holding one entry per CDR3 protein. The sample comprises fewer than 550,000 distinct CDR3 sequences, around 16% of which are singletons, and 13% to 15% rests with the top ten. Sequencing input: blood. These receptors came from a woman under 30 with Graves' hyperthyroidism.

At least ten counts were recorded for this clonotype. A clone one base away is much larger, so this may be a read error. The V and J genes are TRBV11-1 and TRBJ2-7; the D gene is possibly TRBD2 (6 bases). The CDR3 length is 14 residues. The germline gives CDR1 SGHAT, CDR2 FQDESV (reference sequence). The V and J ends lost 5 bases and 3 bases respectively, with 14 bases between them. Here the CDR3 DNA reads TGTGCCAGCAGCGTGGGACTTGGTAACTACGAGCAGTACTTC. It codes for CASSVGLGNYEQYF.

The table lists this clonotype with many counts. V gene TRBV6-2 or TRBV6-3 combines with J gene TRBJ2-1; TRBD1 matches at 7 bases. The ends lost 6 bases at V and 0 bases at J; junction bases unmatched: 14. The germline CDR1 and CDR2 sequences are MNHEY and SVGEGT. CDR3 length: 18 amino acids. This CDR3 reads CASSELTRGLFSYNEQFF. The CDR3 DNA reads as TGTGCCAGCAGCGAGCTTACAAGGGGGCTTTTCTCCTACAATGAGCAGTTCTTC.

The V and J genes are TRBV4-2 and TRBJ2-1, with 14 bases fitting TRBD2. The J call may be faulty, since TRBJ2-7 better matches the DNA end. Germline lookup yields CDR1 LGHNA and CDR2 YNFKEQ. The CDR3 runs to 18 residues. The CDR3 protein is CASSQEIRTSGRRNEQYF. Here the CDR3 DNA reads TGTGCCAGCAGCCAAGAAATACGGACTAGCGGGAGGAGGAATGAGCAGTACTTC.

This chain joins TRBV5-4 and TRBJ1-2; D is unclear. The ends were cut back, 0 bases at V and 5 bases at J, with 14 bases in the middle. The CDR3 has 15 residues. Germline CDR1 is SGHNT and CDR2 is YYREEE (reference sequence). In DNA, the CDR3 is TGTGCCAGCAGCTTGGGCGGAACGCGGGAATATGGCTACACCTTC. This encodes CASSLGGTREYGYTF.

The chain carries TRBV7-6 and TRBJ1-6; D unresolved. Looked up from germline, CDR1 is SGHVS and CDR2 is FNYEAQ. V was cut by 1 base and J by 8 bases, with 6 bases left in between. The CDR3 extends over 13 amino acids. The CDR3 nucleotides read TGTGCCAGCAGCTTAGAGTGGGATTCACCCCTCCACTTT. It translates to CASSLEWDSPLHF.

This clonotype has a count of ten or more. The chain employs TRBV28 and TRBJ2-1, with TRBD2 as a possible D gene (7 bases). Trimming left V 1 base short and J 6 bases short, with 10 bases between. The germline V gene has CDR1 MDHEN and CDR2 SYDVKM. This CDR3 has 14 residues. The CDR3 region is CASSLLGGVNEQFF. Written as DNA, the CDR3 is TGTGCCAGCAGTTTATTAGGGGGGGTCAATGAGCAGTTCTTC.

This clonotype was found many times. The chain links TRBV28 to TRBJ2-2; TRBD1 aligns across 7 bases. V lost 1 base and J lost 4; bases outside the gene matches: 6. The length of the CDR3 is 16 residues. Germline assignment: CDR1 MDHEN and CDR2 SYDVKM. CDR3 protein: CASSLSTGLGTGELFF. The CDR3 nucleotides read TGTGCCAGCAGTTTATCGACAGGGCTCGGCACCGGGGAGCTGTTTTTT.

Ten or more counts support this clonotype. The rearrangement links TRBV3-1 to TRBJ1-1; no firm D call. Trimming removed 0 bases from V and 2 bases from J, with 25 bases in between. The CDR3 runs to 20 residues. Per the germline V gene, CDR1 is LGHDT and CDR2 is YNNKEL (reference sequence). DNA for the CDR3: TGTGCCAGCAGCCAAGATGGTCGGAGTGGTGGTTGGCAAGCAAACACTGAAGCTTTCTTT. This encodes CASSQDGRSGGWQANTEAFF.

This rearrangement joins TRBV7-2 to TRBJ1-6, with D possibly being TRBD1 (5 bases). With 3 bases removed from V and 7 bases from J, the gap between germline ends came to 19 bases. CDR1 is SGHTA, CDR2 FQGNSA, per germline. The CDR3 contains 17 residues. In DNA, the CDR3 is TGTGCCAGCAGCTTGATCCCCCCAGGGCTAGGAAATTCACCCCTCCACTTT. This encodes CASSLIPPGLGNSPLHF.